This passage covers 25 T cell receptor beta chains from one sample sequenced in a study of CD8 T cells in ankylosing spondylitis. Study findings and constraints: Apparently characteristic of ankylosing spondylitis blood was a TCR beta motif (fewer than ten highly homologous variants).

TCRdb ran MiXCR on the 5' RACE reads and lists one entry per CDR3 protein. The profile shows about 480,000 distinct CDR3 sequences, roughly 15% of them singletons. Their antigens are not known. The sequenced sample consisted of blood, either unsorted or a sorted T cell fraction (not recorded which). The source of these receptors is a male donor with ankylosing spondylitis.

The chain joins TRBV20-1 to TRBJ2-4, with unresolved D. This CDR3 is 15 amino acids long. CDR1 and CDR2 (germline): DFQATT, SNEGSKA (reference sequence). The V gene lost 0 bases and the J gene lost 0 bases, with 9 bases spanning the gap. The CDR3 spells CSARDAETAKNIQYF. The CDR3 DNA follows: TGCAGTGCTAGAGATGCGGAGACAGCCAAAAACATTCAGTACTTC.

This clonotype appeared many times. The rearrangement uses TRBV10-3 and TRBJ2-1; 7 bases match TRBD2. The CDR3 extends over 12 amino acids. Germline V CDR1 and CDR2: ENHRY, SYGVKD. Losses at the gene ends were 6 bases for V and 10 bases for J; bases not matched to a gene: 6. CDR3 nucleotide sequence: TGTGCCATCAGGCTGACTAGCTTAGAGCAGTTCTTC. This gives the protein CAIRLTSLEQFF.

This clonotype was seen more than once but under ten times. This rearrangement joins TRBV2 to TRBJ1-1, with unresolved D. CDR3 length: 14 residues. V was pared by 4 bases and J by 4 bases, with 13 bases between. CDR1 and CDR2 from the germline V gene are SNHLY and FYNNEI. This CDR3 reads CASSVVRMGTEAFF. CDR3 in DNA: TGTGCCAGCAGTGTAGTAAGGATGGGCACTGAAGCTTTCTTT. The entire variable domain, with the rest obtained from reference TRBV2 and TRBJ1-1, is as follows: EPEVTQTPSHQVTQMGQEVILRCVPISNHLYFYWYRQILGQKVEFLVSFYNNEISEKSEIFDDQFSVERPDGSNFTLKIRSTKLEDSAMYFCASSVVRMGTEAFFGQGTRLTVV.

The chain combines TRBV11-2 with TRBJ2-3; TRBD2 matches 10 bases. This CDR3 region has 18 residues. From germline, CDR1 is SGHAT and CDR2 FQNNGV. Germline trimming cut 6 bases from V and 0 bases from J; bases unmatched to any gene: 12. Written as DNA, the CDR3 is TGTGCCAGCAGGTCAAATAGCGGGGGGACCCTAAGCACAGATACGCAGTATTTT. Translated: CASRSNSGGTLSTDTQYF.

This clonotype was observed a handful of times. This chain connects TRBV4-2 to TRBJ1-2, with D perhaps TRBD1 (6 bases). CDR1 is LGHNA, CDR2 YNFKEQ, per germline. The CDR3 is 16 amino acids. Trimming stripped 3 bases from V and 4 bases from J, with 18 bases between. The CDR3 region has the DNA TGTGCCAGCAGCCACTCCGACGCGGGGGGCGGCTATGGCTACACCTTC. The encoded protein is CASSHSDAGGGYGYTF.

The chain couples TRBV20-1 to TRBJ2-1; D is ambiguous. Germline CDR1 is DFQATT and CDR2 is SNEGSKA (reference sequence). The V end lost 6 bases, the J end lost 2 bases, and 14 bases lay between the germline ends. CDR3 length: 14 amino acids. The CDR3 sequence is CSAPRGSPYNEQFF. Written as DNA, the CDR3 is TGCAGTGCCCCGCGAGGATCTCCCTACAATGAGCAGTTCTTC.

The chain uses TRBV12-3 or TRBV12-4 and TRBJ2-7; 13 positions match TRBD2. The V and J ends lost 6 bases and 8 bases, in that order; junction bases with no gene match: 7. The CDR3 consists of 14 residues. The CDR3 loop is CASSPATSGRKQYF. The CDR3 DNA reads as TGTGCCAGCAGCCCCGCGACTAGCGGGAGGAAGCAGTACTTC.

A few counts support this clonotype. V gene TRBV7-9 combines with J gene TRBJ2-1; the match to TRBD2 covers 8 bases. With 5 bases clipped from V and 7 bases from J, the junction kept 10 bases outside the gene matches. Germline CDR1 and CDR2: SEHNR and FQNEAQ (reference sequence). CDR3 length: 15 amino acids. CDR3: CASSTRRGRSNEQFF. CDR3 DNA: TGTGCCAGCAGCACAAGGCGCGGGAGGAGTAATGAGCAGTTCTTC.

The table lists this clonotype with many counts. This chain joins TRBV12-3 or TRBV12-4 and TRBJ2-1; 7 nucleotides line up with TRBD2. CDR3 length: 15 residues. V shed 5 bases, J shed 4 bases, and the junction held 8 bases outside the gene matches. This chain's CDR3 is CASSAGDAGYNEQFF. CDR3 DNA sequence: TGTGCCAGCAGTGCGGGGGATGCGGGGTACAATGAGCAGTTCTTC.

V is TRBV7-8 and J is TRBJ2-3; possible D gene TRBD2, 6 bases. Trimming pared 6 bases from V and 8 bases from J, leaving 21 bases between. The CDR3 length is 15 residues. Per germline, CDR1 SGHVS and CDR2 FQNEAQ. The CDR3 protein is CASRQTGLTHVTQYF. The CDR3 nucleotides are TGTGCCAGCAGGCAAACGGGACTCACACACGTTACGCAGTATTTT.

The chain combines TRBV5-1 with TRBJ2-7; a weak D match, TRBD2 (5 bases). CDR3 length: 14 amino acids. Trimming cost V 4 bases and J 2 bases, with 13 bases left between them. Germline V gene data show CDR1 as SGHRS and CDR2 as YFSETQ. The CDR3 nucleotides are TGCGCCAGCAGCCCAGCGGCGGGCCCCTACGAGCAGTACTTC. Its translation is CASSPAAGPYEQYF.

This clonotype was found a few times. This rearrangement joins TRBV9 to TRBJ2-1, with TRBD2 matching 13 bases. This CDR3 has 15 residues. V lost 3 bases, J lost 8 bases, and 5 bases stayed unmatched. Germline V CDR1 and CDR2: SGDLS, YYNGEE. CDR3 amino acids: CASSALAGGSDEQFF. The CDR3, as DNA: TGTGCCAGCAGCGCACTAGCGGGGGGGAGCGATGAGCAGTTCTTC.

The rearrangement links TRBV28 to TRBJ1-5; maybe TRBD1 (5 bases). V shed 6 bases and J shed 0 bases, with 21 bases lying between them. This CDR3 contains 18 residues. Per germline, CDR1 MDHEN and CDR2 SYDVKM. The CDR3 region has the DNA TGTGCCAGCAGAACACCCCTCGGGGCAGGGAATAGCAATCAGCCCCAGCATTTT. It yields the protein CASRTPLGAGNSNQPQHF.

This clonotype was picked up a small number of times. The CDR3 DNA reads as TGTGCCAGCAGCCCAACCGGGACCCAGGCCTACAATGAGCAGTTCTTC. This encodes CASSPTGTQAYNEQFF. The genes are TRBV28 and TRBJ2-1; TRBD1 or TRBD2 may be the D gene (5 bases each). The CDR3 covers 16 residues. Germline V gene lookup returns CDR1 MDHEN and CDR2 SYDVKM. Trimming stripped 6 bases from V and 2 bases from J, with 17 bases between. The full variable domain, completed using reference TRBV28 and TRBJ2-1, is DVKVTQSSRYLVKRTGEKVFLECVQDMDHENMFWYRQDPGLGLRLIYFSYDVKMKEKGDIPEGYSVSREKKERFSLILESASTNQTSMYLCASSPTGTQAYNEQFFGPGTRLTVL.

The genes are TRBV3-1 and TRBJ2-2; the D gene is possibly TRBD2 (5 bases). The CDR3 totals 16 residues. The germline V gene encodes CDR1 LGHDT and CDR2 YNNKEL (reference sequence). The V gene lost 4 bases and the J gene lost 1 base, with 13 bases spanning the gap. The CDR3 reads CASSPLGSVNTGELFF. For the CDR3, the DNA is TGTGCCAGCAGCCCTCTGGGGAGCGTGAACACCGGGGAGCTGTTTTTT. The variable domain in full, completed from reference TRBV3-1 and TRBJ2-2, reads DTAVSQTPKYLVTQMGNDKSIKCEQNLGHDTMYWYKQDSKKFLKIMFSYNNKELIINETVPNRFSPKSPDKAHLNLHINSLELGDSAVYFCASSPLGSVNTGELFFGEGSRLTVL.

V is TRBV9 and J is TRBJ1-2; D is possibly TRBD1 (5 bases). Germline CDR1 is SGDLS and CDR2 is YYNGEE. The CDR3 is made up of 14 amino acids. V lost 0 bases to trimming and J lost 5 bases, with 11 bases between them. The CDR3 is CASSVEGARYGYTF. The CDR3 DNA follows: TGTGCCAGCAGCGTAGAAGGGGCGCGGTATGGCTACACCTTC.

This clonotype turned up a few times. The chain joins TRBV6-2 or TRBV6-3 to TRBJ2-1, with D unclear. The V gene's germline CDR1 is MNHEY and CDR2 SVGEGT. The CDR3 is made up of 14 amino acids. The ends were cut back, 6 bases at V and 4 bases at J, with 13 bases in the middle. The CDR3, as DNA: TGTGCCAGCAGAATACATGGGAAGTACAATGAGCAGTTCTTC. This gives the protein CASRIHGKYNEQFF.

This clonotype was detected a few times. The chain couples TRBV20-1 to TRBJ2-2; D is undetermined. CDR3 length equals 13 residues. V was clipped by 6 bases and J by 0 bases, with 8 bases between them. Germline V lookup: CDR1 DFQATT, CDR2 SNEGSKA (reference sequence). CDR3 coding DNA: TGCAGTGCCAGAACACCGAACACCGGGGAGCTGTTTTTT. Protein sequence: CSARTPNTGELFF.

This clonotype was seen ten or more times. The rearrangement joins TRBV10-3 to TRBJ2-7; perhaps TRBD2 as D (7 bases). Deletions cut 6 bases from V and 0 bases from J, with 15 bases between. There are 15 residues in the CDR3. From germline, CDR1 is ENHRY and CDR2 SYGVKD. The CDR3 protein is CAISAIRGASYEQYF. Written as DNA, the CDR3 is TGTGCCATCAGCGCGATCCGGGGGGCCTCCTACGAGCAGTACTTC.

This chain connects TRBV18 to TRBJ2-2; the D is unclear. V was shortened by 5 bases and J by 6 bases, with 7 bases between the two germline ends. The CDR3 loop spans 12 amino acids. CDR1 KGHSH and CDR2 LQKENI come from the germline V gene. CDR3 in amino acids: CASSSSAGELFF. The CDR3 nucleotides are TGTGCCAGCTCATCTTCAGCCGGGGAGCTGTTTTTT.

Concerning this clonotype itself: The junction differs from germline at one of its ends, possibly a read error. V and J are TRBV12-3 or TRBV12-4 and TRBJ2-1, with D perhaps being TRBD1 or TRBD2 (5 bases each). This CDR3 comprises 13 residues. The CDR3 DNA reads TGTGCCAGCAGTCTCCAAGGGGACGGCTACGGGATCTTC. It translates to CASSLQGDGYGIF.

On this clonotype itself: A much bigger clone sits one base away, suggesting this may be a read error. The rearrangement joins TRBV12-3 or TRBV12-4 to TRBJ2-3; 7 bases line up with TRBD1. The CDR3 totals 15 residues. The CDR3 coding sequence is TGTGCCAGCAACTTCGACAGGGAGATCACACATACGCAGTATTTT. It encodes CASNFDREITHTQYF.

The V call is TRBV20-1, the J call TRBJ1-1, with D unresolved. This CDR3 contains 16 residues. Germline loops: CDR1 DFQATT, CDR2 SNEGSKA (reference sequence). V was cut by 0 bases and J by 4 bases, with 18 bases left in between. The CDR3 protein is CSARDRPGRIGTEAFF. CDR3 coding DNA: TGCAGTGCTAGAGATCGGCCGGGAAGGATAGGCACTGAAGCTTTCTTT.

This clonotype was observed a handful of times. The chain uses TRBV24-1 and TRBJ1-6; D remains ambiguous. CDR3 length equals 16 residues. From germline, CDR1 is KGHDR and CDR2 SFDVKD. The V and J ends lost 5 bases and 2 bases respectively, with 12 bases between them. CDR3 sequence (DNA): TGTGCCACCAGTGGCCTATTCCTTCCCTATAATTCACCCCTCCACTTT. This translates into CATSGLFLPYNSPLHF.

Written as DNA, the CDR3 is TGTGCCAGTATTGGGGCGGACAGGGCAGACAAAAACATTCAGTACTTC. It translates to CASIGADRADKNIQYF. The chain links TRBV7-9 to TRBJ2-4; 8 bases line up with TRBD1. The germline V gene has CDR1 SEHNR and CDR2 FQNEAQ (reference sequence). V trimming: 9 bases; J trimming: 3 bases; junction bases outside the gene matches: 13. The CDR3 is 16 amino acids.